These 2 T cell receptor beta chains came from one sample sequenced in a study of cytomegalovirus exposure and HLA in healthy donors. The PCR used 60 Vbeta and 13 Jbeta primers. The table came from immunoSEQ multiplex PCR; TCRdb's copy has only in-frame clones and leaves some out. The sample has around 190,000 clones; approximately 80% are singletons. The sequenced sample consisted of PBMCs. The receptors here all came from a young woman in good health and CMV-seronegative.

V gene TRBV5-8 combines with J gene TRBJ1-1; 9 bases are a match to TRBD1. The germline V gene encodes CDR1 SGHTS and CDR2 YDEGEE. This CDR3 contains 15 residues. After removal of 3 bases from V and 2 bases from J, the junction contained 5 bases not matched to a gene. The CDR3 protein is CASSSGQGRNTEAFF. CDR3 sequence (DNA): TGTGCCAGCAGCTCCGGACAGGGGCGCAACACTGAAGCTTTCTTT.

This chain uses TRBV2 with TRBJ1-2; D call uncertain. V was shortened by 5 bases and J by 12 bases, with 13 bases between the two germline ends. CDR1 is SNHLY and CDR2 is FYNNEI in the germline V gene. This CDR3 has 11 residues. CDR3 nucleotide sequence: TGTGCCAGCAGTTTGACCCTCCAGGACACCTTC. Its protein is CASSLTLQDTF.